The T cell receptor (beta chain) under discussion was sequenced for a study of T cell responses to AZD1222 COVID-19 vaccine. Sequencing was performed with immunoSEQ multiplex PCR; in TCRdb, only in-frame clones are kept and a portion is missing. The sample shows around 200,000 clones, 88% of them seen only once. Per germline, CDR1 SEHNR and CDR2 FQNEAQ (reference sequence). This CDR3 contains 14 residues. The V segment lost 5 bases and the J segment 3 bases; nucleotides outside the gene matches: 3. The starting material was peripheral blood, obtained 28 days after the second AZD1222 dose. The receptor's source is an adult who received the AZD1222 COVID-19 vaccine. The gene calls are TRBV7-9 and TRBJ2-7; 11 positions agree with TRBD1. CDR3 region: CASSSGTGGYEQYF. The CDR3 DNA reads TGTGCCAGCAGCAGTGGGACAGGGGGCTACGAGCAGTACTTC.